Below, 24 T cell receptor beta chains from the same sample are listed, as sequenced in a study of T cell repertoires in cytomegalovirus infection. MiXCR, applied by TCRdb to the reads, yields one record per CDR3 protein. In the table there are 450,000 to 550,000 distinct CDR3 sequences, approximately 15% of which are singletons. Sequenced: CD8+ T cells from PBMCs. The receptor set was obtained from a human donor in good health (CMV status not recorded). Some clones in this sample may be carry-over from other donors' samples.

Ten or more counts support this clonotype. The gene calls are TRBV12-3 or TRBV12-4 and TRBJ1-2; TRBD1 matches at 7 bases. The CDR3 totals 16 residues. The junction had 12 bases not matched to a gene; V was cut back by 4 bases and J by 4 bases. This CDR3 is CASSSSGTALPYGYTF. Written as DNA, the CDR3 is TGTGCCAGCAGTTCCTCGGGGACAGCGCTGCCCTATGGCTACACCTTC.

This clonotype was picked up many times. The chain uses TRBV7-9 and TRBJ2-5, with TRBD2 matching 9 bases. This CDR3 spans 15 amino acids. Trimming at V came to 3 bases and at J to 5 bases, leaving 7 bases not matched to a gene. Germline V gene sequence: CDR1 SEHNR, CDR2 FQNEAQ (reference sequence). CDR3 sequence: CASSFRRREGETQYF. The CDR3 bases are TGTGCCAGCAGCTTCCGTCGGCGGGAGGGGGAGACCCAGTACTTC.

The gene calls are TRBV2 and TRBJ2-7; 10 bases line up with TRBD1. In germline, CDR1 is SNHLY, CDR2 FYNNEI. The J segment lost 3 bases and the V segment lost 11 bases, leaving 10 bases of the junction unmatched. The CDR3 loop spans 14 amino acids. CDR3 sequence: CAGTPGTGDYEQYF. CDR3 in DNA: TGTGCCGGTACCCCCGGGACAGGGGACTACGAGCAGTACTTC.

In this sample, this clonotype turned up many times. The V call is TRBV29-1, the J call TRBJ1-2; D possibly corresponds to TRBD1 (5 bases). Trimming stripped 4 bases from V and 2 bases from J, with 23 bases between. The V gene's germline CDR1 is SQVTM and CDR2 ANQGSEA. This CDR3 is built from 17 residues. CDR3 bases: TGCAGCGTTGGTCCGAGGGGTGACACGGAAAGCAACTATGGCTACACCTTC. Translated: CSVGPRGDTESNYGYTF.

This clonotype has just a few counts. This chain links TRBV29-1 with TRBJ2-1, with TRBD1 identical over 8 bases. The CDR3 runs 13 residues. Germline trimming cut 4 bases from V and 4 bases from J; bases unmatched to any gene: 3. Germline assignment: CDR1 SQVTM and CDR2 ANQGSEA. The CDR3, as DNA: TGCAGCGTTGTGGGACAGGAGTACAATGAGCAGTTCTTC. This gives the protein CSVVGQEYNEQFF.

This clonotype was picked up many times. J is TRBJ2-1 and V is TRBV7-9; 10 bases line up with TRBD2. The CDR3 spans 16 residues. Looked up from germline, CDR1 is SEHNR and CDR2 is FQNEAQ (reference sequence). J was trimmed by 7 bases and V by 6 bases; bases with no gene match: 12. The CDR3: CASSKAAGGPGNEQFF. The CDR3, as DNA: TGTGCCAGCAGTAAGGCAGCGGGAGGGCCTGGAAATGAGCAGTTCTTC.

This clonotype appeared many times. This rearrangement joins TRBV7-8 to TRBJ2-1, with 10 bases that match TRBD2. V trimming: 3 bases; J trimming: 7 bases; junction bases outside the gene matches: 18. This CDR3 has 19 residues. Germline assignment: CDR1 SGHVS and CDR2 FQNEAQ. In nucleotides, the CDR3 is TGTGCCAGCAGCTTGAGAGCGGGAGGGCCTTTAGTTTCCCAAAATGAGCAGTTCTTC. It codes for CASSLRAGGPLVSQNEQFF.

This clonotype showed up just a few times. V and J are TRBV5-5 and TRBJ1-2; 9 positions match TRBD1. J lost 8 bases, V lost 4 bases, and 6 bases had no gene match. The CDR3 runs to 13 residues. The germline CDR1 and CDR2 sequences are SGHKS and YYEKEE (reference sequence). The CDR3 region is CASSQQGAWGYTF. CDR3 coding DNA: TGTGCCAGCAGCCAACAGGGGGCGTGGGGCTACACCTTC.

The chain combines TRBV6-6 with TRBJ2-3; D is unresolved. The germline V gene encodes CDR1 MNHNY and CDR2 SVGAGI (reference sequence). This CDR3 contains 12 residues. V lost 2 bases and J 5 bases, leaving 5 bases between the germline ends. CDR3 sequence: CASSYGEDTQYF. For the CDR3, the DNA is TGTGCCAGCAGTTACGGGGAAGATACGCAGTATTTT.

This rearrangement joins TRBV27 to TRBJ2-1; no reliable D call. Germline CDR1 MNHEY, CDR2 SMNVEV (reference sequence). This CDR3 has 11 amino acids. The V gene lost 10 bases and the J gene lost 8 bases, with 12 bases spanning the gap. CDR3 DNA: TGTGCCATCGATAGTGGCCATGAGCAGTTCTTC. As protein: CAIDSGHEQFF.

This chain joins TRBV11-3 and TRBJ1-3; D is uncertain. V was trimmed by 6 bases and J by 8 bases, leaving 11 bases between them. CDR3 length: 12 residues. Germline CDR1 reads SGHNT; CDR2 reads YENEEA. The CDR3 nucleotides read TGTGCCAGCAGTTCCTTTGGGGACACCATATATTTT. Its translation: CASSSFGDTIYF.

On this clonotype itself: The conserved closing phenylalanine or tryptophan is absent in this CDR3, likely reflecting a read error. This chain links TRBV7-4 with TRBJ2-5; 7 bases are shared with TRBD2. Germline V gives CDR1 SGHVT, CDR2 SQSDAQ. The ends lost 2 bases at V and 2 bases at J; junction bases unmatched: 14. The CDR3 is 18 residues long. CDR3 sequence (DNA): TGTGCCAGCAGCTTAAATCGGGGGAGGGCAACGGGACAAGAGACCCAGTACTTA. This encodes CASSLNRGRATGQETQYL.

This chain connects TRBV14 to TRBJ2-5, with TRBD1 matching over 10 bases. Unmatched junction bases numbered 6, after V lost 1 base and J lost 4 bases. The CDR3 sequence is 16 residues long. In germline, CDR1 is SGHDN, CDR2 FVKESK. The chain's CDR3 is CASSQVGQGMRETQYF. The CDR3 DNA sequence: TGTGCCAGCAGCCAAGTGGGACAGGGGATGAGAGAGACCCAGTACTTC.

The CDR3 loop reads CAWSVTGEQYF. As DNA, the CDR3 is TGTGCCTGGAGTGTAACGGGGGAGCAGTACTTC. The chain uses TRBV30 and TRBJ2-7, with D tentatively TRBD2 (5 bases). The CDR3 length is 11 residues. Germline CDR1 GTSNPN, CDR2 SVGIG (reference sequence). The V end was cut by 0 bases, the J end by 7 bases, with 7 bases between.

The chain joins TRBV6-2 or TRBV6-3 to TRBJ1-4; 11 bases map to TRBD1. The CDR3 has 15 amino acids. CDR1 MNHEY and CDR2 SVGEGT come from the germline V gene. V shed 5 bases and J 7 bases; nucleotides not matched to a gene: 6. The CDR3 loop reads CASSPRTGGFEKLFF. CDR3 bases: TGTGCCAGCAGTCCAAGGACAGGGGGCTTTGAAAAACTGTTTTTT.

In its sample, this clonotype was seen many times. This chain connects TRBV4-2 to TRBJ2-1; D gene unclear. The length of the CDR3 is 15 residues. Germline CDR1 is LGHNA and CDR2 is YNFKEQ. V was cut by 3 bases and J by 4 bases, with 13 bases left in between. As DNA, the CDR3 is TGTGCCAGCAGCCAGAGCCAGGAGAAATACAATGAGCAGTTCTTC. It codes for CASSQSQEKYNEQFF.

This clonotype was detected many times. V and J are TRBV6-5 and TRBJ1-4, with a possible D match to TRBD1 (6 bases). Deletions cut 2 bases from V and 5 bases from J, with 12 bases between. The CDR3 loop spans 15 amino acids. Germline CDR1 is MNHEY and CDR2 is SVGAGI. CDR3 sequence reads: CASSYDWQGNEKLFF. In DNA, the CDR3 is TGTGCCAGCAGTTACGATTGGCAGGGGAATGAAAAACTGTTTTTT.

This clonotype was detected many times. CDR3 DNA: TGTGCCAGCAGCTTAGCGCTCACCAACGAGCAGTACTTC. Translated, it gives CASSLALTNEQYF. The chain is built from TRBV7-8 and TRBJ2-7, with D unresolved. Trimming removed 0 bases at V and 5 bases at J, with 8 bases between. CDR3 length: 13 amino acids. The germline V gene has CDR1 SGHVS and CDR2 FQNEAQ.

The chain couples TRBV7-6 to TRBJ2-1; D is uncertain. V lost 7 bases to trimming and J lost 9 bases, with 16 bases between them. The CDR3 length is 13 residues. CDR1 is SGHVS, CDR2 FNYEAQ, per germline. The CDR3 region has the DNA TGTGCCAGCATACCCTCGTGTTTTACTGAGCAGTTCTTC. Encoded protein: CASIPSCFTEQFF.

This clonotype has more than one count but fewer than ten. The chain links TRBV9 to TRBJ2-7, with D perhaps TRBD1 (6 bases). This CDR3 has 15 amino acids. Deletions cut 0 bases from V and 1 base from J, with 11 bases between. CDR1 SGDLS and CDR2 YYNGEE come from the germline V gene. In DNA form, the CDR3 reads TGTGCCAGCAGCGTAGAAGGCCAGGGGTCCTACGAGCAGTACTTC. It yields the protein CASSVEGQGSYEQYF.

In this sample, this clonotype turned up many times. The chain carries TRBV5-6 and TRBJ2-7; D possibly matches TRBD1 or TRBD2 (5 bases each). V lost 4 bases and J 3 bases, leaving 26 bases between the germline ends. Looked up from germline, CDR1 is SGHDT and CDR2 is YYEEEE. The CDR3 is made up of 18 amino acids. The CDR3 DNA reads TGTGCCAGCAGCCACGAACGGGACCCCTACGGGGCTCTCTACGAGCAGTACTTC. Encoded protein: CASSHERDPYGALYEQYF.

Comment on this clonotype: An end of the junction differs from the germline gene, which may be a read error. The chain recombines TRBV28 with TRBJ1-3; 10 nucleotides agree with TRBD1. The CDR3 extends over 16 amino acids. Germline V gene lookup returns CDR1 MDHEN and CDR2 SYDVKM. CDR3 amino acids: CASSLPTGGSRNTIYF. DNA for the CDR3: TGTGCCAGCAGCCTCCCGACAGGGGGCTCTAGAAACACCATATATTTT.

Concerning this clonotype: This likely comes from a read error, as the CDR3 has no conserved phenylalanine or tryptophan at its end. This chain links TRBV7-6 with TRBJ2-2; D remains ambiguous. The CDR3 loop spans 13 amino acids. Trimming shortened V by 5 bases and J by 5 bases, and 9 bases separated the two germline ends. Germline V gene sequence: CDR1 SGHVS, CDR2 FNYEAQ. The CDR3 is CASSGTCTGELFL. The CDR3 coding sequence is TGTGCCAGCAGCGGTACATGTACCGGGGAGCTGTTTTTA.

At least ten counts were recorded for this clonotype. The chain couples TRBV6-2 or TRBV6-3 to TRBJ1-2; D is uncertain. V gave up 2 bases and J gave up 3 bases, with 10 bases separating them. Germline V gene sequence: CDR1 MNHEY, CDR2 SVGEGT. The CDR3 is 14 amino acids. CDR3 sequence (DNA): TGTGCCAGCAGTTACGCCGAGGGCTACTATGGCTACACCTTC. The encoded protein is CASSYAEGYYGYTF.